One and the same sample provided the 6 T cell receptor beta chains below, sequenced in a study of cytomegalovirus exposure and HLA in healthy donors. Vbeta (60) and Jbeta (13) primers were used in the PCR. TCRdb keeps only in-frame clones here, not all; method: immunoSEQ multiplex PCR. The sample comprises about 110,000 clones, roughly 70% of which are singletons, and around 2.8% rests with the top ten. The sequencing input was PBMCs. The receptors here all came from a male donor in good health and CMV-seropositive.

The chain has TRBV7-2 and TRBJ1-2; possible D gene TRBD1, 5 bases. Trimming pared 5 bases from V and 4 bases from J, leaving 14 bases between. The CDR3 runs 14 residues. Germline V gene lookup returns CDR1 SGHTA and CDR2 FQGNSA. In DNA, the CDR3 is TGTGCCAGCAGCCCCGGACTGGGGGGCTATGGCTACACCTTC. As protein: CASSPGLGGYGYTF. The variable domain in full, with the rest retrieved from reference TRBV7-2 and TRBJ1-2, is GAGVSQSPSNKVTEKGKDVELRCDPISGHTALYWYRQSLGQGLEFLIYFQGNSAPDKSGLPSDRFSAERTGGSVSTLTIQRTQQEDSAVYLCASSPGLGGYGYTFGSGTRLTVV.

This clone was observed a handful of times. The chain is built from TRBV6-5 and TRBJ1-2; D unclear. CDR1 is MNHEY, CDR2 SVGAGI, per germline. Trimming cost V 6 bases and J 4 bases, with 18 bases left between them. The CDR3 consists of 15 residues. CDR3: CASRSALDGGYGYTF. The CDR3 DNA reads TGTGCCAGCAGATCGGCTCTCGACGGAGGCTATGGCTACACCTTC.

The chain uses TRBV18 and TRBJ2-1; 9 nucleotides match TRBD2. Germline V CDR1 and CDR2: KGHSH, LQKENI. V shed 0 bases and J 10 bases; nucleotides not matched to a gene: 7. This CDR3 has 15 residues. Written as DNA, the CDR3 is TGTGCCAGCTCACCACCTCCTAGCGGGATCGGGGAGCAGTTCTTC. Protein sequence: CASSPPPSGIGEQFF.

The CDR3 DNA reads as TGTGCCAGCAGCTCCTACAGGGGCGGCTACACCTTC. Protein: CASSSYRGGYTF. The chain has TRBV9 and TRBJ1-2, with 7 bases aligning to TRBD1. Losses at the gene ends were 4 bases for V and 8 bases for J; bases not matched to a gene: 5. The CDR3 is 12 residues long. CDR1 SGDLS and CDR2 YYNGEE come from the germline V gene. Combining the CDR3 with reference TRBV9 and TRBJ1-2 gives the whole variable domain DSGVTQTPKHLITATGQRVTLRCSPRSGDLSVYWYQQSLDQGLQFLIQYYNGEERAKGNILERFSAQQFPDLHSELNLSSLELGDSALYFCASSSYRGGYTFGSGTRLTVV.

The chain couples TRBV5-6 to TRBJ2-2; D is unresolved. The CDR3 is made up of 16 amino acids. V gave up 4 bases and J gave up 3 bases, with 16 bases separating them. Per germline, CDR1 SGHDT and CDR2 YYEEEE. The CDR3, as DNA: TGTGCCAGCAGCCTGGAACCGGGTTTCGACACCGGGGAGCTGTTTTTT. Translated, it gives CASSLEPGFDTGELFF.

This rearrangement joins TRBV6-6 to TRBJ1-6; no clear D. Looked up from germline, CDR1 is MNHNY and CDR2 is SVGAGI (reference sequence). The CDR3 has 16 residues. V was clipped by 0 bases and J by 8 bases, with 14 bases between them. Here the CDR3 reads CASSYSAGLGDSPLHF. The CDR3 coding sequence is TGTGCCAGCAGTTACTCAGCGGGCCTAGGAGATTCACCCCTCCACTTT.